The 12 T cell receptor beta chains below were found in one sample sequenced in a study of blood T cell repertoires in COVID-19 (dated by TCRdb to about 2020). The library relied on the immunoSEQ multiplex PCR assay. TCRdb carries this immuneACCESS record with in-frame sequences only. Its versions omit some clonotypes, under half of them owing to an unresolved V gene in the studies checked, with the rest unexplained. This sample gives under 200,000 clones in total; about 85% of them show up just once. The ten largest clones take up 7.5% to 10% of the sample. Source material: peripheral blood. The receptors were gathered from a woman of 80 years or more with COVID-19, enrolled during active disease.

The chain combines TRBV5-1 with TRBJ2-7; 7 bases are shared with TRBD1. The germline V gene has CDR1 SGHRS and CDR2 YFSETQ. The CDR3 contains 15 residues. The J segment lost 4 bases and the V segment lost 6 bases, leaving 13 bases of the junction unmatched. The CDR3 bases are TGCGCCAGCATCGGGACAGAGAAATCGATATACGAGCAGTACTTC. Protein: CASIGTEKSIYEQYF.

The rearrangement links TRBV6-5 to TRBJ1-1, with D unresolved. Looked up from germline, CDR1 is MNHEY and CDR2 is SVGAGI. The CDR3 totals 13 residues. The V gene lost 4 bases and the J gene lost 1 base, with 7 bases spanning the gap. The CDR3 loop is CASSFGPNTEAFF. In DNA form, the CDR3 reads TGTGCCAGCAGTTTTGGCCCGAACACTGAAGCTTTCTTT.

The chain uses TRBV27 and TRBJ2-3; 12 bases agree with TRBD2. The germline CDR1 and CDR2 sequences are MNHEY and SMNVEV (reference sequence). The CDR3 extends over 15 amino acids. The V and J ends lost 5 bases and 7 bases, in that order; junction bases with no gene match: 7. DNA of the CDR3: TGTGCCAGCAGTCTACGACTAGCGGGAGAGAATACGCAGTATTTT. Protein: CASSLRLAGENTQYF.

The chain links TRBV6-6 to TRBJ1-6; 7 bases align to TRBD1. The CDR3 runs to 16 residues. Unmatched junction bases numbered 12, after V lost 7 bases and J lost 6 bases. Looked up from germline, CDR1 is MNHNY and CDR2 is SVGAGI (reference sequence). The CDR3: CASIGDSSKVNSPLHF. Here the CDR3 DNA reads TGTGCCAGCATTGGGGACAGCTCTAAGGTTAATTCACCCCTCCACTTT.

The rearrangement uses TRBV6-2 or TRBV6-3 and TRBJ2-5; 7 bases match TRBD1. This CDR3 region has 12 residues. The V segment lost 5 bases and the J segment 4 bases; nucleotides outside the gene matches: 1. Germline-derived CDR1 and CDR2 are MNHEY and SVGEGT. The CDR3 spells CASSDRAETQYF. Written as DNA, the CDR3 is TGTGCCAGCAGTGACAGGGCAGAGACCCAGTACTTC.

V is TRBV28 and J is TRBJ1-5, with D tentatively TRBD1 (6 bases). The CDR3 extends over 15 amino acids. Germline-derived CDR1 and CDR2 are MDHEN and SYDVKM. V shed 6 bases and J shed 2 bases, with 14 bases lying between them. This chain's CDR3 is CASRNDRIRNQPQHF. CDR3 in DNA: TGTGCCAGCAGGAACGACAGGATACGCAATCAGCCCCAGCATTTT.

This chain uses TRBV7-2 with TRBJ1-4; possible D gene TRBD1, 5 bases. V gave up 5 bases and J gave up 8 bases, with 15 bases separating them. The CDR3 has 14 residues. The V gene's germline CDR1 is SGHTA and CDR2 FQGNSA. The CDR3 coding sequence is TGTGCCAGCAGCCGGGACTCTTCTCAAGAAAAACTGTTTTTT. This encodes CASSRDSSQEKLFF.

V is TRBV7-3 and J is TRBJ2-1, with 7 positions matching TRBD2. With 5 bases clipped from V and 9 bases from J, the junction kept 7 bases outside the gene matches. CDR3 length: 13 amino acids. The germline CDR1 and CDR2 sequences are SGHTA and FQGTGA. The CDR3 region has the DNA TGTGCCAGCAGCCTCGTGGAGCGGGGTGAGCAGTTCTTC. Translating it yields CASSLVERGEQFF.

Of note for this clone: No conserved phenylalanine or tryptophan is present at the end of the CDR3, so a read error is the likely explanation. It is unclear where the CDR3 begins or ends on the DNA, so no DNA is shown, and the CDR3 is as TCRdb lists it. V is TRBV5-8 and J is TRBJ1-2. The CDR3 length is 9 residues, termini included. CDR1 is SGHTS, CDR2 YDEGEE, per germline. The CDR3 loop is CASSFRKEV.

V usage is TRBV7-9 and J usage is TRBJ1-5; D not certain. Germline-derived CDR1 and CDR2 are SEHNR and FQNEAQ (reference sequence). The CDR3 consists of 14 residues. Trimming took off 5 bases at V and 4 bases at J, with 12 bases between the two ends. CDR3 nucleotides: TGTGCCAGCAGCCTCCCGGGAGTAAATCAGCCCCAGCATTTT. This translates into CASSLPGVNQPQHF.

This clone has just a few counts. The genes are TRBV4-1 and TRBJ2-1, with TRBD2 matching 9 bases. V lost 0 bases, J lost 7 bases, and 7 bases stayed unmatched. The germline V gene encodes CDR1 MGHRA and CDR2 YSYEKL. This CDR3 contains 16 residues. The CDR3 sequence: CASSQERAGGRNEQFF. The DNA for the CDR3 is TGCGCCAGCAGCCAAGAGCGAGCGGGGGGTAGAAATGAGCAGTTCTTC.

This clone was detected once. The J gene is TRBJ2-4, the V gene TRBV4-1; 15 bases match TRBD2. The CDR3 has 16 residues. V gave up 5 bases and J gave up 9 bases; unmatched junction bases: 8. The germline CDR1 and CDR2 sequences are MGHRA and YSYEKL. CDR3 nucleotide sequence: TGCGCCAGCAGCGAAGGACTAGCGGGGGGGCTGGCCATTCAGTACTTC. This encodes CASSEGLAGGLAIQYF.